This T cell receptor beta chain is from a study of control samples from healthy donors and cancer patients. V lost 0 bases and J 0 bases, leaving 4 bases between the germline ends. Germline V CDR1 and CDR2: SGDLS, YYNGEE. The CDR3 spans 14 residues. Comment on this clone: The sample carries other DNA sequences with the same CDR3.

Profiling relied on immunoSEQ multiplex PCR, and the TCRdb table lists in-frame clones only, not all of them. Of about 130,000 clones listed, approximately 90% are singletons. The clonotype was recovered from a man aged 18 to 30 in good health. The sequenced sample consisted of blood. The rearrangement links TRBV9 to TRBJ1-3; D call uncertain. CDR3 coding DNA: TGTGCCAGCAGCGTAGGGAGCTCTGGAAACACCATATATTTT. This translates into CASSVGSSGNTIYF. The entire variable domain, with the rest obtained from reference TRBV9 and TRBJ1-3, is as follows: DSGVTQTPKHLITATGQRVTLRCSPRSGDLSVYWYQQSLDQGLQFLIQYYNGEERAKGNILERFSAQQFPDLHSELNLSSLELGDSALYFCASSVGSSGNTIYFGEGSWLTVV.